This TCR beta chain was identified in a study of graft-versus-host responses after intestinal transplantation (dated by TCRdb to 2020 to 2022). Regarding the study in general: Multivisceral, liver-intestinal, or isolated intestinal transplants were received by the recipients. Instead of going to the commercial service, samples from a few later patients were sequenced in-house on an Illumina MiSeq and processed with MiXCR. Alloreactive clones were identified by sequencing pre-transplant mixed lymphocyte reaction products and comparing them with unstimulated pre-transplant donor and recipient T cells. The cohort enrolled 20 to 30 intestinal transplant recipients, one of whom was a retransplant, and 3 patients without pretransplant specimens were excluded. Donor T cell macrochimerism was defined as a peak of at least 4% donor T cells among recipient peripheral blood mononuclear cells. After intestinal transplantation, graft-versus-host and host-versus-graft alloreactive T cell clones were followed in the graft, circulation and bone marrow using bulk TCR-beta CDR3 sequencing. Anti-thymocyte globulin induction was given to all recipients, followed by maintenance tacrolimus and steroids for around three years. What the authors observed across the whole study: GvH clones were detected in recipient bone marrow, and some of these GvH clones were observed earlier in ileal mucosa or blood, consistent with an intestinal mucosal origin. Peak levels of circulating GvH clones were associated with declines in HvG clones early after transplant. Conclusions were limited by the relatively low number and heterogeneity of intestinal transplant patients. Patients with donor T cell macrochimerism had high GvH to HvG T cell clonal ratios in their allografts.

Receptor libraries were prepared by the immunoSEQ multiplex PCR assay. Adaptive Biotechnologies carried out high-throughput TCR-beta CDR3 sequencing of genomic DNA for most patients. From the authors' description of their analysis: Adaptive's ImmunoSEQ software was the source of the TCR sequencing data for over 15 patients, while three other patients were processed with MiXCR and VDJtools. CDR3 nucleotide sequences shared by donor and recipient were removed because the origin of these sequences could not be assigned. Alloreactive clones required at least 2-fold expansion over unstimulated cells and minimum CFSE-low frequency of 0.002% (template counts) or 0.001% (read counts). A clone was considered mappable if detected in the sequenced pre-transplant spleen, lymph node, or MLR CFSE-low populations of the donor or recipient. The cumulative frequency of alloreactive clones was calculated as a percentage of all sequences, weighted by copy number. Entries here come from immuneACCESS through TCRdb and include only in-frame sequences with V and J called. Some clones fail to appear in such tables; in the studies checked, an unresolved V gene covers under half of the shortfall, and the cause of the remainder is unknown. V, J and clone size were drawn from that table, and D and trimming were deduced from the DNA. For this sample the table gives 80,000 or so clones, of which about 92% were detected only once. The ten top clones hold 0.69% of the sample.

Blood samples were collected up to 4 times in the first month after transplant and then at least monthly when available. On this clone: What antigen it recognizes has not been identified. No base quality information exists; no much larger clone differs at one position.

The sequence came from a human patient who received an intestinal transplant, so some T cells may come from the graft donor. The sequencing used PBMCs, collected 98 days after intestinal transplantation.

The bases are TGTGCGGTCGAGGGGTCGAACACCGGGGAGCTGTTTTTT. Translated, this gives CAVEGSNTGELFF. The chain was built from TRBV7-9 and TRBJ2-2, with the D call perhaps TRBD1 or TRBD2, each one matching 5 bases. From the cysteine through the phenylalanine, the CDR3 covers 13 amino acids. Only the CDR3 DNA stays, 39 bases, in frame from base 1. According to the germline V gene (reference sequence), CDR1 reads SEHNR and CDR2 reads FQNEAQ.